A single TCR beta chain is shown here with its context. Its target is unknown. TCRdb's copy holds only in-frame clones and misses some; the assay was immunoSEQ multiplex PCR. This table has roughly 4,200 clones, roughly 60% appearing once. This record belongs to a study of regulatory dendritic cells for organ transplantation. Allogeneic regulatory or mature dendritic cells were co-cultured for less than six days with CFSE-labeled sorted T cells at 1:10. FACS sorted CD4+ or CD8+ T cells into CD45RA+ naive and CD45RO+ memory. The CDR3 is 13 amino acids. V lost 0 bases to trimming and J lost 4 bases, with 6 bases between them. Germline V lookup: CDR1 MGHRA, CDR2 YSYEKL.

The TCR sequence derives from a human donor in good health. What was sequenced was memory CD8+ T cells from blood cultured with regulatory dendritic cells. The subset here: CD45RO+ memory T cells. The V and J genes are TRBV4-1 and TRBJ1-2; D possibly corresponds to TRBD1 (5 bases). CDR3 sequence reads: CASSQEQGYGYTF. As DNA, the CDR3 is TGCGCCAGCAGCCAAGAGCAGGGCTATGGCTACACCTTC.